These 20 T cell receptor beta chains were sequenced from one sample in a study of a mutant IDH1 vaccine in newly diagnosed glioma. The protocol was immunoSEQ multiplex PCR, while the TCRdb copy is restricted to in-frame clones and leaves out a portion. The sample has about 84,000 clones, approximately 78% seen once. For these receptors, no antigen is known. Time point denoted: week 47, end of study. A single vaccine dose contained 300 ug of mutant IDH1 20-mer peptide, and topical imiquimod was used with it. The starting material was PBMCs, obtained from a glioma patient whose treatment included an IDH1 peptide vaccine. All receptors come from a man between 35 and 55 years old with glioma.

The rearrangement joins TRBV14 to TRBJ2-7, with D perhaps matching TRBD2 (7 bases). V lost 3 bases and J lost 3, with 15 bases in between. Looked up from germline, CDR1 is SGHDN and CDR2 is FVKESK. The CDR3 sequence is 15 residues long. CDR3 bases: TGTGCCAGCAGCCAGGCGGGGGCTCGCTACTACGAGCAGTACTTC. It codes for CASSQAGARYYEQYF.

V gene TRBV7-9 combines with J gene TRBJ2-2, with TRBD1 matching 9 bases. Germline V gene data show CDR1 as SEHNR and CDR2 as FQNEAQ (reference sequence). The CDR3 has 19 amino acids. V was clipped by 1 base and J by 4 bases; unmatched bases: 13. This chain's CDR3 is CASSLELGTGSLGTGELFF. The DNA of the CDR3 is TGTGCCAGCAGCTTAGAGCTCGGGACAGGGAGTTTGGGCACCGGGGAGCTGTTTTTT.

The chain recombines TRBV19 with TRBJ2-3; a possible D gene is TRBD2 (6 bases). The CDR3 has 17 residues. V was cut by 5 bases and J by 3 bases, with 21 bases left in between. Per the germline V gene, CDR1 is LNHDA and CDR2 is SQIVND (reference sequence). CDR3 in amino acids: CASSGQPGLALTDTQYF. The CDR3 coding sequence is TGTGCCAGTAGTGGACAACCGGGACTGGCACTGACAGATACGCAGTATTTT.

This rearrangement joins TRBV5-1 to TRBJ2-7; TRBD1 matches 11 bases. The CDR3 is 16 amino acids. The ends lost 3 bases at V and 4 bases at J; junction bases unmatched: 9. Germline V gene sequence: CDR1 SGHRS, CDR2 YFSETQ. This CDR3 reads CASSSGQGAGPYEQYF. CDR3 bases: TGCGCCAGCAGCTCAGGACAGGGGGCAGGCCCGTACGAGCAGTACTTC. Using reference TRBV5-1 and TRBJ2-7 for the parts outside the CDR3, the full variable domain is KAGVTQTPRYLIKTRGQQVTLSCSPISGHRSVSWYQQTPGQGLQFLFEYFSETQRNKGNFPGRFSGRQFSNSRSEMNVSTLELGDSALYLCASSSGQGAGPYEQYFGPGTRLTVT.

V gene TRBV5-6 combines with J gene TRBJ1-4; D is possibly TRBD1 (6 bases). With 0 bases removed from V and 0 bases from J, the gap between germline ends came to 15 bases. The V gene's germline CDR1 is SGHDT and CDR2 YYEEEE. CDR3 length: 18 residues. CDR3 residues: CASSLEQGAPPTNEKLFF. The CDR3 DNA follows: TGTGCCAGCAGCTTGGAACAGGGCGCCCCCCCAACTAATGAAAAACTGTTTTTT.

This chain links TRBV9 with TRBJ2-3, with a possible D match to TRBD2 (5 bases). Between the trimmed V and J ends, which lost 6 bases and 3 bases, there was a span of 20 bases. CDR3 size: 16 residues. Germline lookup yields CDR1 SGDLS and CDR2 YYNGEE. The CDR3 spells CASNPRGLLGTDTQYF. In DNA form, the CDR3 reads TGTGCCAGCAACCCGAGAGGGTTGTTGGGGACAGATACGCAGTATTTT.

The chain couples TRBV11-2 to TRBJ1-2, with TRBD1 matching 8 bases. The germline V gene encodes CDR1 SGHAT and CDR2 FQNNGV. V lost 3 bases, J lost 2 bases, and 11 bases stayed unmatched. This CDR3 comprises 17 residues. CDR3 sequence (DNA): TGTGCCAGCAGCTTGAGGGCCGCAGGGGGCGCAAACTATGGCTACACCTTC. It translates to CASSLRAAGGANYGYTF.

This clone came up a few times. This sequence joins TRBV9 and TRBJ1-1; D gene ambiguous. The ends were cut back, 0 bases at V and 8 bases at J, with 8 bases in the middle. Per germline, CDR1 SGDLS and CDR2 YYNGEE. The CDR3 is made up of 12 amino acids. This chain's CDR3 is CASSVDGVEAFF. CDR3 DNA: TGTGCCAGCAGCGTAGACGGGGTCGAAGCTTTCTTT.

The genes are TRBV11-2 and TRBJ2-1; D gene unclear. Trimming took off 4 bases at V and 0 bases at J, with 16 bases between the two ends. The germline V gene encodes CDR1 SGHAT and CDR2 FQNNGV. The CDR3 has 17 amino acids. The CDR3 protein is CASSSRIAGSSYNEQFF. The CDR3 bases are TGTGCCAGCAGCTCGCGCATCGCAGGATCCTCCTACAATGAGCAGTTCTTC.

The V gene is TRBV25-1, the J gene TRBJ2-1; 12 bases map to TRBD2. The CDR3 extends over 16 amino acids. The trim removed 8 bases at V and 7 bases at J, leaving 12 bases unmatched. The germline V gene encodes CDR1 MGHDK and CDR2 SYGVNS. The CDR3 is CASDAASGGASNEQFF. The CDR3 bases are TGTGCCAGCGACGCGGCTAGCGGGGGGGCCTCAAATGAGCAGTTCTTC.

This clone appeared a few times. The V gene is TRBV7-2, the J gene TRBJ2-3, with a weak D call TRBD1 (6 bases). The germline V and J ends were trimmed by 4 bases and 1 base, with 15 bases remaining between them. Germline-derived CDR1 and CDR2 are SGHTA and FQGNSA. This CDR3 spans 16 amino acids. The CDR3 reads CASSSRDTHGTDTQYF. CDR3 sequence (DNA): TGTGCCAGCAGCTCCCGGGACACGCATGGCACAGATACGCAGTATTTT. The variable domain in full, with the rest retrieved from reference TRBV7-2 and TRBJ2-3, is GAGVSQSPSNKVTEKGKDVELRCDPISGHTALYWYRQSLGQGLEFLIYFQGNSAPDKSGLPSDRFSAERTGGSVSTLTIQRTQQEDSAVYLCASSSRDTHGTDTQYFGPGTRLTVL.

Only a few counts were recorded for this clone. The V gene is TRBV18, the J gene TRBJ1-1, with D tentatively TRBD1 (5 bases). Per germline, CDR1 KGHSH and CDR2 LQKENI. V lost 0 bases to trimming and J lost 4 bases, with 12 bases between them. CDR3 length: 15 residues. The CDR3 is CASSPPLGVATEAFF. CDR3 coding DNA: TGTGCCAGCTCACCACCGTTGGGGGTGGCCACTGAAGCTTTCTTT.

The sample holds one count of this clone. J is TRBJ2-2 and V is TRBV11-1; no firm D call. V shed 1 base and J shed 3 bases, with 9 bases lying between them. Germline V gene sequence: CDR1 SGHAT, CDR2 FQDESV (reference sequence). The CDR3 contains 15 residues. CDR3 region: CASSLDTRDTGELFF. As DNA, the CDR3 is TGTGCCAGCAGCTTAGACACACGGGACACCGGGGAGCTGTTTTTT.

The rearrangement joins TRBV29-1 to TRBJ2-1, with D perhaps TRBD1 (6 bases). In germline, CDR1 is SQVTM, CDR2 ANQGSEA. CDR3 size: 16 residues. Deletions cut 1 base from V and 0 bases from J, with 13 bases between. The CDR3 DNA reads TGCAGCGTTGAAGCAAGTGACAGGTCCTCCTACAATGAGCAGTTCTTC. Protein product: CSVEASDRSSYNEQFF.

V and J are TRBV10-1 and TRBJ2-5; 8 bases are a match to TRBD2. CDR3 length: 16 residues. Germline V gene data show CDR1 as WNHNN and CDR2 as SYGVQD (reference sequence). Unmatched junction bases numbered 5, after V lost 0 bases and J lost 2 bases. The CDR3 loop reads CASSESRGGRQETQYF. For the CDR3, the DNA is TGCGCCAGCAGTGAGTCGCGCGGGGGGCGGCAAGAGACCCAGTACTTC.

V gene TRBV25-1 combines with J gene TRBJ1-6; D gene unclear. Trimming cost V 7 bases and J 2 bases, with 9 bases left between them. Germline V gene data show CDR1 as MGHDK and CDR2 as SYGVNS. CDR3 length: 14 residues. This chain's CDR3 is CASKLGAYNSPLHF. In DNA, the CDR3 is TGTGCCAGCAAACTCGGGGCCTATAATTCACCCCTCCACTTT. Together with reference TRBV25-1 and TRBJ1-6, the CDR3 gives the full variable domain: EADIYQTPRYLVIGTGKKITLECSQTMGHDKMYWYQQDPGMELHLIHYSYGVNSTEKGDLSSESTVSRIRTEHFPLTLESARPSHTSQYLCASKLGAYNSPLHFGNGTRLTVT.

This clone has only one observation. At one end, the junction sequence differs from germline, possibly due to a read error. The chain links TRBV7-9 to TRBJ2-7; TRBD2 matches 15 bases. The CDR3 runs 15 residues. Per the germline V gene, CDR1 is SEHNR and CDR2 is FQNEAQ (reference sequence). The CDR3 reads CASSLNEGLAGGHNF. CDR3 nucleotide sequence: TGTGCCAGCAGCTTAAATGAGGGACTAGCGGGGGGTCACAACTTC. Drawing the rest from reference TRBV7-9 and TRBJ2-7, the complete variable domain is DTGVSQNPRHKITKRGQNVTFRCDPISEHNRLYWYRQTLGQGPEFLTYFQNEAQLEKSRLLSDRFSAERPKGSFSTLEIQRTEQGDSAMYLCASSLNEGLAGGHNFGPGTRLTVT.

CDR3 sequence reads: CASSLARLNTEAFF. The CDR3 DNA follows: TGTGCCAGCAGTTTGGCTAGGCTGAACACTGAAGCTTTCTTT. The chain couples TRBV27 to TRBJ1-1; D gene uncertain. This CDR3 comprises 14 residues. V was clipped by 3 bases and J by 0 bases, with 8 bases between them. Per germline, CDR1 MNHEY and CDR2 SMNVEV (reference sequence).

There are a few counts of this clone. The chain employs TRBV18 and TRBJ1-1; D may be TRBD1 (5 bases). The germline V gene has CDR1 KGHSH and CDR2 LQKENI. V lost 3 bases to trimming and J lost 2 bases, with 19 bases between them. The CDR3 sequence is 17 residues long. The CDR3 nucleotides are TGTGCCAGCTCACCCAAAACAGGTCTCGGGCTTAACACTGAAGCTTTCTTT. This sequence encodes CASSPKTGLGLNTEAFF. The complete variable domain, with remaining parts taken from reference TRBV18 and TRBJ1-1, reads NAGVMQNPRHLVRRRGQEARLRCSPMKGHSHVYWYRQLPEEGLKFMVYLQKENIIDESGMPKERFSAEFPKEGPSILRIQQVVRGDSAAYFCASSPKTGLGLNTEAFFGQGTRLTVV.

The chain is built from TRBV19 and TRBJ2-7; D remains unclear. This CDR3 region has 13 residues. Germline V gene data show CDR1 as LNHDA and CDR2 as SQIVND (reference sequence). V lost 7 bases and J 3 bases, leaving 13 bases between the germline ends. CDR3 sequence (DNA): TGTGCCAGTAATGGACGGACCGACTACGAGCAGTACTTC. This translates into CASNGRTDYEQYF.